The entry below describes one TCR beta chain. The antigen is unknown. This sample is part of a study of cytotoxic CD8 clonotypes in ibrutinib-treated CLL. Study-level information: The cohort had about 11 relapsed/refractory and some 16 treatment-naive patients, roughly 17 IGHV unmutated.

This table comes from immunoSEQ multiplex PCR, and its TCRdb copy is limited to in-frame clones, with some not included. This sample has around 330,000 clones, with about 64% found just once. Study-level findings and limits: Baseline clonality, higher than in age-matched healthy donors, tracked circulating CD8+ T-cell counts. Lymph node repertoires were not studied, and sampling times were unmatched. There were few public clonotypes, and on treatment they contracted or stayed stable.

The CDR3 is made up of 12 amino acids. The V gene's germline CDR1 is SQVTM and CDR2 ANQGSEA. V shed 2 bases and J shed 0 bases, with 4 bases lying between them. The clonotype was recovered from a human donor with chronic lymphocytic leukemia. The sequences come from PBMCs, collected after 36 months of ibrutinib treatment. The chain has TRBV29-1 and TRBJ1-2; D uncertain. For the CDR3, the DNA is TGCAGCGTTGAAACGACTAACTATGGCTACACCTTC. Translated, it gives CSVETTNYGYTF. Full variable domain (missing parts from reference TRBV29-1 and TRBJ1-2): SAVISQKPSRDICQRGTSLTIQCQVDSQVTMMFWYRQQPGQSLTLIATANQGSEATYESGFVIDKFPISRPNLTFSTLTVSNMSPEDSSIYLCSVETTNYGYTFGSGTRLTVV.